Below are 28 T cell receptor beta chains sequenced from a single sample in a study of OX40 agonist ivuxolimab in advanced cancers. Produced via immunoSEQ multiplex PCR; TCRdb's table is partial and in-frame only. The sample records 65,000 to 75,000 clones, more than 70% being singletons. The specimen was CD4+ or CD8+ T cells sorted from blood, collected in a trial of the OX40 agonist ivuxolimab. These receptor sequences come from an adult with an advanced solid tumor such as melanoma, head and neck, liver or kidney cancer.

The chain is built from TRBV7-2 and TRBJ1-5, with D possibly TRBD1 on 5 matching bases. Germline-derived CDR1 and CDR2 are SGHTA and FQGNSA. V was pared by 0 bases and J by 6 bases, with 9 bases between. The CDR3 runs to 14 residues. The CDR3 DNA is TGTGCCAGCAGCTTAGCGGGGGATAGTCAGCCCCAGCATTTT. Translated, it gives CASSLAGDSQPQHF.

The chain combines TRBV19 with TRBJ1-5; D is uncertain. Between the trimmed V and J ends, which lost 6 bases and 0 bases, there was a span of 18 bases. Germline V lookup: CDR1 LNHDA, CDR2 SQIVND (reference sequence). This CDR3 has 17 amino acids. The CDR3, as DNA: TGTGCCAGTAGACCGGGCCGCTTCGGGATTAGCAATCAGCCCCAGCATTTT. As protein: CASRPGRFGISNQPQHF.

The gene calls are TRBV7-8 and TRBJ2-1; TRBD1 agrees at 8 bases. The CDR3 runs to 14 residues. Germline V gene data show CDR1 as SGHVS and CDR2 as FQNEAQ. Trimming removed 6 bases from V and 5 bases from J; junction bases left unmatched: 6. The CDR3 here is CASSRTGKDNEQFF. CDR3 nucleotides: TGTGCCAGCAGTCGGACAGGGAAAGACAATGAGCAGTTCTTC.

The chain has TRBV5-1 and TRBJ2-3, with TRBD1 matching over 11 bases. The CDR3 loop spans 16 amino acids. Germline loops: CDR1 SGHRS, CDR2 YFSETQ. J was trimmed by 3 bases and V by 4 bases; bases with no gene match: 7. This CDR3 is CASSPGQGARTDTQYF. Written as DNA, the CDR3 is TGCGCCAGCAGCCCCGGACAGGGGGCGAGGACAGATACGCAGTATTTT.

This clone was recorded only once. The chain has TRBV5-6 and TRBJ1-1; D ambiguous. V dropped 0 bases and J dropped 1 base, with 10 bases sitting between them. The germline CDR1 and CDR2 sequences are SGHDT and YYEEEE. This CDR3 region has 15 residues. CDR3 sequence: CASSLDRDRNTEAFF. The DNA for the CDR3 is TGTGCCAGCAGCTTGGATCGGGATCGGAACACTGAAGCTTTCTTT.

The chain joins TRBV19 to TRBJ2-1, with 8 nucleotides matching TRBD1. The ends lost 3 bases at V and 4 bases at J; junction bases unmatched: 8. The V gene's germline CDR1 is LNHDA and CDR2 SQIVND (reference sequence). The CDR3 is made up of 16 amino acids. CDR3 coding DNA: TGTGCCAGTAGTATCATTCCAGGGGGCGGGTACAATGAGCAGTTCTTC. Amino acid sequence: CASSIIPGGGYNEQFF.

CDR3 amino acids: CASSFFGETQYF. As DNA, the CDR3 is TGTGCCAGCTCATTCTTCGGTGAGACCCAGTACTTC. The rearrangement uses TRBV18 and TRBJ2-5; unclear D gene. The germline V gene encodes CDR1 KGHSH and CDR2 LQKENI. The V gene lost 5 bases and the J gene lost 5 bases, with 9 bases spanning the gap. The CDR3 covers 12 residues. Using reference TRBV18 and TRBJ2-5 for the parts outside the CDR3, the full variable domain is NAGVMQNPRHLVRRRGQEARLRCSPMKGHSHVYWYRQLPEEGLKFMVYLQKENIIDESGMPKERFSAEFPKEGPSILRIQQVVRGDSAAYFCASSFFGETQYFGPGTRLLVL.

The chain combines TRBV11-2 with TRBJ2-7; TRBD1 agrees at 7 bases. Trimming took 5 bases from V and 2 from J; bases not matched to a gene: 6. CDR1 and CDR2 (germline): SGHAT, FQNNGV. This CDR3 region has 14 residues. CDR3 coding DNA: TGTGCCAGCAGCATACAGGGGCCTACCTACGAGCAGTACTTC. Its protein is CASSIQGPTYEQYF.

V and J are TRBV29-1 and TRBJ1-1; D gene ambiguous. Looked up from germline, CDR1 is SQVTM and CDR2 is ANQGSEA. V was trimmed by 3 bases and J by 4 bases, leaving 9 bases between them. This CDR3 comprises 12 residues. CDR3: CSVESWSTEAFF. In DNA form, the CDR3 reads TGCAGCGTTGAGTCCTGGAGCACTGAAGCTTTCTTT.

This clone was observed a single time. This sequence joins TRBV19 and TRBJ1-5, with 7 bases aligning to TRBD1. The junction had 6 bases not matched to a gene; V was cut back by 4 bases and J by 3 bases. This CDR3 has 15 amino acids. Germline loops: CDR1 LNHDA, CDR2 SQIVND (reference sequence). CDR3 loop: CASSTGQKDNQPQHF. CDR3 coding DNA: TGTGCCAGTAGTACGGGACAGAAAGACAATCAGCCCCAGCATTTT.

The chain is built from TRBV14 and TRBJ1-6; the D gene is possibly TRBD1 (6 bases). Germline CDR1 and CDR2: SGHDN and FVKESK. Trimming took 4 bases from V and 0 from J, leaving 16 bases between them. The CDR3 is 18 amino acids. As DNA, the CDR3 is TGTGCCAGCAGCCGAAGAACGGGGGCTAGCTCCTATAATTCACCCCTCCACTTT. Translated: CASSRRTGASSYNSPLHF.

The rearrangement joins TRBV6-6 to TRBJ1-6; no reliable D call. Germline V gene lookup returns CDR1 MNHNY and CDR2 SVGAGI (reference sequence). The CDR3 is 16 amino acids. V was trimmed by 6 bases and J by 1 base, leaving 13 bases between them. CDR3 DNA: TGTGCCAGCAGCCTAGGCCCGGGGTCCTATAATTCACCCCTCCACTTT. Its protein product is CASSLGPGSYNSPLHF.

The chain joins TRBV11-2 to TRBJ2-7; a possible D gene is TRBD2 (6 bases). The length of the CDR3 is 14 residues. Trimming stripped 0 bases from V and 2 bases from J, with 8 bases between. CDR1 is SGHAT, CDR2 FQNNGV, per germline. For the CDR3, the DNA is TGTGCCAGCAGCTTAGACGGGAGTACCTACGAGCAGTACTTC. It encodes CASSLDGSTYEQYF.

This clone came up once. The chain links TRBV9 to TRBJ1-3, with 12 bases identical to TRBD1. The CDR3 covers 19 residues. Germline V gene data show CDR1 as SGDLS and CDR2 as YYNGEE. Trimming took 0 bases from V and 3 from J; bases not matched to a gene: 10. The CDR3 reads CASSVEGQGAKKGGNTIYF. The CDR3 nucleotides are TGTGCCAGCAGCGTAGAGGGACAGGGGGCGAAGAAGGGTGGAAACACCATATATTTT.

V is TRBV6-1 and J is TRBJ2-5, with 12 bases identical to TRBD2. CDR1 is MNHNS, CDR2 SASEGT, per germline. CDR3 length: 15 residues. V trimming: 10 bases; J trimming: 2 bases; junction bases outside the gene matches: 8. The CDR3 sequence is CATSLAGGQQETQYF. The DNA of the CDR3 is TGTGCCACCTCACTAGCGGGAGGCCAACAAGAGACCCAGTACTTC.

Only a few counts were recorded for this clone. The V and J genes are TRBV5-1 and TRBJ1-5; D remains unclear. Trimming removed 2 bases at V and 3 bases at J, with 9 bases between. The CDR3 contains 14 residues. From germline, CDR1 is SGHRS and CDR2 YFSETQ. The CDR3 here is CASSFGEINQPQHF. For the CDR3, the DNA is TGCGCCAGCAGCTTCGGGGAGATCAATCAGCCCCAGCATTTT. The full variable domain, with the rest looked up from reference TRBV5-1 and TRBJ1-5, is KAGVTQTPRYLIKTRGQQVTLSCSPISGHRSVSWYQQTPGQGLQFLFEYFSETQRNKGNFPGRFSGRQFSNSRSEMNVSTLELGDSALYLCASSFGEINQPQHFGDGTRLSIL.

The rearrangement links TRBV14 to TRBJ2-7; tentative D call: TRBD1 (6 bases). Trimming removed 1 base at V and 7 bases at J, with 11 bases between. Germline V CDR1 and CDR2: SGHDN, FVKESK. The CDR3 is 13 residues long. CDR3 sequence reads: CASSQVSQGEQYF. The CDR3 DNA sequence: TGTGCCAGCAGCCAAGTCTCCCAGGGGGAGCAGTACTTC.

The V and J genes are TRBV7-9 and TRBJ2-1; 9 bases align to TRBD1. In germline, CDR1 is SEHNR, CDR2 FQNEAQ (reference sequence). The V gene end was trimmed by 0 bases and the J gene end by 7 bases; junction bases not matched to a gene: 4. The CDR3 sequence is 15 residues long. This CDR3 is CASSLAQGAYNEQFF. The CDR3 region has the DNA TGTGCCAGCAGCTTAGCACAGGGGGCATATAATGAGCAGTTCTTC. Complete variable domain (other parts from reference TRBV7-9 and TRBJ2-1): DTGVSQNPRHKITKRGQNVTFRCDPISEHNRLYWYRQTLGQGPEFLTYFQNEAQLEKSRLLSDRFSAERPKGSFSTLEIQRTEQGDSAMYLCASSLAQGAYNEQFFGPGTRLTVL.

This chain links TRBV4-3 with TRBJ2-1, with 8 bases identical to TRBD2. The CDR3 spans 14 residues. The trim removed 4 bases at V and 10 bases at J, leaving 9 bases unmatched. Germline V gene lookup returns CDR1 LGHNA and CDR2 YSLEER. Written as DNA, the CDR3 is TGCGCCAGCAGCCGAGTAGCGGGGTCTCAGGAGCAGTTCTTC. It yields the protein CASSRVAGSQEQFF.

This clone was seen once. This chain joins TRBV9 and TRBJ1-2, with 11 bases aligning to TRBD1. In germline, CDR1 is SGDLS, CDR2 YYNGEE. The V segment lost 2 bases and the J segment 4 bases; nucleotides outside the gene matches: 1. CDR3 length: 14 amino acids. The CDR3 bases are TGTGCCAGCAGCGTGGGGACAGGGGGCTATGGCTACACCTTC. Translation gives CASSVGTGGYGYTF.

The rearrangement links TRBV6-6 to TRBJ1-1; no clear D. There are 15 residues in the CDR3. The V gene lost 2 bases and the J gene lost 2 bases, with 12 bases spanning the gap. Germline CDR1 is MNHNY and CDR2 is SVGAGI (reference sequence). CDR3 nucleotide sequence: TGTGCCAGCAGTTACCTCCGACGGACCAACACTGAAGCTTTCTTT. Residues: CASSYLRRTNTEAFF.

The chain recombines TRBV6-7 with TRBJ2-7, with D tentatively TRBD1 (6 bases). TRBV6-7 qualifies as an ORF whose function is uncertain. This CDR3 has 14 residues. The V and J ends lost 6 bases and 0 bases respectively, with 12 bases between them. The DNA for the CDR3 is TGTGCCAGCAGCTCAGGGGTCGACTCCTACGAGCAGTACTTC. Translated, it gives CASSSGVDSYEQYF.

CDR3 nucleotide sequence: TGTGCCAGCTCACCTATCGGACTAGCGGGTACCGGGGAGCTGTTTTTT. Its translation: CASSPIGLAGTGELFF. This chain uses TRBV18 with TRBJ2-2; 11 positions match TRBD2. V trimming: 3 bases; J trimming: 5 bases; junction bases outside the gene matches: 5. Germline assignment: CDR1 KGHSH and CDR2 LQKENI. This CDR3 is built from 16 residues.

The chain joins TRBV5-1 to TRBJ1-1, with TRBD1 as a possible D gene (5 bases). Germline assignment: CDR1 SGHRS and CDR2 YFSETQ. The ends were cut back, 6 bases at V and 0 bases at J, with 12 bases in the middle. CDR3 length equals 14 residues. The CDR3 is CASTRDGMNTEAFF. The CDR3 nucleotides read TGCGCCAGCACCCGGGACGGGATGAACACTGAAGCTTTCTTT. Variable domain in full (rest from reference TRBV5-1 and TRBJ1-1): KAGVTQTPRYLIKTRGQQVTLSCSPISGHRSVSWYQQTPGQGLQFLFEYFSETQRNKGNFPGRFSGRQFSNSRSEMNVSTLELGDSALYLCASTRDGMNTEAFFGQGTRLTVV.

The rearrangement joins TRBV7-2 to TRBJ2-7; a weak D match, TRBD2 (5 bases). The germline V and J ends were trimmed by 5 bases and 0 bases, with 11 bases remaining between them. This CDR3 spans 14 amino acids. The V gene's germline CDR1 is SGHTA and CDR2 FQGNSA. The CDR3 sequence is CASSKGGSSYEQYF. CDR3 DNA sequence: TGTGCCAGCAGCAAGGGTGGGAGCTCCTACGAGCAGTACTTC. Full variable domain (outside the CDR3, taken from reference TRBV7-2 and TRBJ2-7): GAGVSQSPSNKVTEKGKDVELRCDPISGHTALYWYRQSLGQGLEFLIYFQGNSAPDKSGLPSDRFSAERTGGSVSTLTIQRTQQEDSAVYLCASSKGGSSYEQYFGPGTRLTVT.

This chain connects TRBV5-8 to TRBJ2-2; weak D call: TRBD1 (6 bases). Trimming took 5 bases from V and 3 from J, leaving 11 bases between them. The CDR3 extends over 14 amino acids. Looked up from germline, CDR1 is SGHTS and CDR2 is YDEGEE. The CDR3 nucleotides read TGTGCCAGCAGACCTGGACAGTACACCGGGGAGCTGTTTTTT. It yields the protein CASRPGQYTGELFF.

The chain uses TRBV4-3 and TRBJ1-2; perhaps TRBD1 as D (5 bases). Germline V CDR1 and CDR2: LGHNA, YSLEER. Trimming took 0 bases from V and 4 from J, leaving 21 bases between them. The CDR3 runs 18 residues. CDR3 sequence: CASSQDRGRTLSGYGYTF. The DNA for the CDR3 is TGCGCCAGCAGCCAAGATCGGGGCAGAACCCTTAGCGGCTATGGCTACACCTTC.

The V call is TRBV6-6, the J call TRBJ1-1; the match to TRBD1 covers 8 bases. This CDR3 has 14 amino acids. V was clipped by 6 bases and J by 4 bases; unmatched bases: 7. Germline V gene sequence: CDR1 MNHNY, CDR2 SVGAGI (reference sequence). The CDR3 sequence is CASRATQGATEAFF. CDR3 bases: TGTGCCAGCAGAGCGACCCAGGGGGCCACTGAAGCTTTCTTT.